This record covers a single TCR beta chain. This clone was picked up one time. The antigen this receptor binds is unknown. The junction and the germline gene differ at one end; a read error may be behind it. This record belongs to a study of OX40 agonist ivuxolimab in advanced cancers. General notes on the study: Ivuxolimab, which targeted the costimulatory receptor OX40 (CD134), was an agonistic, fully human IgG2 monoclonal antibody. Intravenous ivuxolimab was administered to patients every 2 weeks at six dose levels: 0.01, 0.1, 0.3, 1.5, 3 and 10 mg/kg. Peripheral TCRbeta sequencing was intended to test whether TCR sequence diversity was altered and clonal T-cell expansion was caused by ivuxolimab. Three dose-escalation patients achieved partial responses, one with hepatocellular carcinoma and two with cutaneous melanoma. The dose-escalation cohort was around 83% male with a mean age of about 54 years, ranging from 23 to 79. Of the roughly 51 patients in dose escalation, some 20 had hepatocellular carcinoma, some 15 had melanoma, 9 had renal cell carcinoma and 9 had head and neck cancer. Prior anti-PD-1, anti-PD-L1 or anti-CTLA-4 therapy was permitted, and checkpoint inhibitors had been received by about 44% of dose-escalation patients. The paper describes the monotherapy dose-escalation part (N of about 47 patients) of the phase I trial of ivuxolimab.

The CDR3 spans 17 residues, from the cysteine through the phenylalanine. Left in the record is the CDR3 DNA by itself, 51 bases read in frame from the first base. CDR1 SGHDT and CDR2 YYEEEE were looked up in the germline V gene. The trial excluded patients who had a history of autoimmune disease or were on systemic immunosuppression. Peripheral blood for TCR sequencing was collected from all dose cohorts at baseline, on cycle 4 day 1, and on cycle 7 day 1. Samples were obtained from an open-label, multicenter, first-in-human phase I dose-escalation trial of ivuxolimab. The trial enrolled adults with locally advanced or metastatic head and neck squamous cell, hepatocellular, melanoma or renal cell carcinoma. Before TCR sequencing, CD4+ T cells and CD8+ T cells from peripheral blood were sorted into separate populations. Genomic DNA was isolated from the sorted cells so that the TCRbeta CDR3 region could be sequenced. TCRbeta CDR3 regions were sequenced using the immunoSEQ Assay. Here the immuneACCESS table is served through TCRdb, limited to in-frame sequences with V and J called. Missing clones are a known gap in these copies; in checked studies unresolved V genes cover under half, and the rest lacks a known reason. For this sample the table gives approximately 82,000 clones, of which around 94% were detected only once. The top ten constitute 20% of the sample.

Overall study outcomes, separate from this receptor: The antigen specificity of the clonally expanded peripheral T cells was not determined. Low levels of normalized T-cell clonal expansion were also seen in some nonresponding patients. After ivuxolimab, more expanded clones were found on average in CD8+ T cells than in CD4+ T cells. Clonal expansion of both CD4+ and CD8+ blood T cells was observed from baseline to week 6 at doses 0.1 to 3.0 mg/kg. In partial responders in the 0.1-3.0 mg/kg groups, normalized peripheral clonal expansion was found to be among the lowest, especially among CD8+ T cells.

Here the chain combines TRBV5-6 and TRBJ1-5; matching of 5 bases hints at TRBD1 as the D gene. The TCR originated in an adult with an advanced solid tumor such as melanoma, head and neck, liver or kidney cancer. The input for sequencing was CD4+ or CD8+ T cells sorted from blood, taken in a trial of the OX40 agonist ivuxolimab. CDR3 reads: CASSSTDILNSNRPQHF. The nucleotides read TGTGCCAGCAGCTCGACGGACATACTCAATAGCAATCGGCCCCAGCATTTT.